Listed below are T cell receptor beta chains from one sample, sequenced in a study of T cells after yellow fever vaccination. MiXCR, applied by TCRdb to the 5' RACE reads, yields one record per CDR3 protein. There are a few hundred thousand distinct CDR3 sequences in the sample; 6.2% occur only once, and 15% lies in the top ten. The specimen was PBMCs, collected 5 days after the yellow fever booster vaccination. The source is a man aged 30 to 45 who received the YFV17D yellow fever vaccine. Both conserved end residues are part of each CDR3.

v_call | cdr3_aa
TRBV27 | CASSDPQTDSYNEQFF
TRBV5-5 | CASSWGDRGVYQETQYF
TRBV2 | CASSVDRAGTEAFF
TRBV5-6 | CASSPDREAYGYTF
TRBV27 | CASSAFGTDTQYF
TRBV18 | CASSTGGNQPQHF
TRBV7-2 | CASSLGGDAHTIYF
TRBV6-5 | CASSYLAYGNTIYF
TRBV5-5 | CASSLEARRNTGELFF
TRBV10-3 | CATGMAGNTGELFF
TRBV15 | CATKAGNTHNEQFF
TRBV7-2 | CASSLTGPPTEQFF